This T cell receptor (beta chain) appears in the sequencing data of a study of OX40 agonist ivuxolimab in advanced cancers. Generated by immunoSEQ multiplex PCR, the TCRdb table keeps only in-frame clones and is missing some. The table records more than 13,000 clones, around 80% of them present only once. Germline values: CDR1 MGHRA, CDR2 YSYEKL. Losses at the gene ends were 0 bases for V and 0 bases for J; bases not matched to a gene: 8. The CDR3 has 19 residues. The V gene is TRBV4-1, the J gene TRBJ2-4; 10 bases are shared with TRBD1. The TCR originated in an adult with an advanced solid tumor such as melanoma, head and neck, liver or kidney cancer. Source: CD4+ or CD8+ T cells sorted from blood, taken in a trial of the OX40 agonist ivuxolimab. CDR3 nucleotides: TGCGCCAGCAGCCAAGATTGGGGGACAGGGGCCCTAGCCAAAAACATTCAGTACTTC. Protein product: CASSQDWGTGALAKNIQYF.